This T cell receptor (beta chain) is from a study of control samples from healthy donors and cancer patients. This CDR3 comprises 15 residues. Trimming pared 5 bases from V and 1 base from J, leaving 12 bases between. Looked up from germline, CDR1 is SGHTA and CDR2 is FQGNSA. This table comes from immunoSEQ multiplex PCR, and its TCRdb copy is limited to in-frame clones, with some not included. Among 90,000 to 130,000 clones listed, roughly 79% were seen once. This chain links TRBV7-2 with TRBJ2-1; D uncertain. Material: blood. This TCR derives from a man aged 18 to 30 in good health. CDR3 sequence reads: CASSPTSGSYNEQFF. The CDR3 DNA sequence: TGTGCCAGCAGCCCCACCAGTGGATCCTACAATGAGCAGTTCTTC.